Listed below are T cell receptor beta chains from one sample, sequenced in a study of T cell repertoires in cytomegalovirus infection. No antigen has been assigned to these receptors. TCRdb reprocessed the reads via MiXCR and lists one record per CDR3 protein. The repertoire holds about 89,000 distinct CDR3 sequences, with approximately 30% as singletons. Source: CD8+ T cells from cultured PBMCs, taken from culture after CMV antigen stimulation. Every receptor here comes from a human donor in good health (CMV status not recorded). Some clones in this sample may be carry-over from other donors' samples. CDR3s include the opening cysteine and the closing phenylalanine or tryptophan. D genes are given only for firm matches. Clone size is not always given. Where it is, it says once, few, many or a class for expanded clones.

CDR3 DNA: TGTGCCAGCAGCTTATTCGGACAGGGGGATGGCGGGCAGTACTTC
CDR3 protein: CASSLFGQGDGGQYF
D gene: TRBD1
J gene: TRBJ2-7
V gene: TRBV7-9
clone size: many

CDR3 DNA: TGCGCCAGCAGCTTGGTGGGAGAGTTGAACACTGAAGCTTTCTTT
CDR3 protein: CASSLVGELNTEAFF
D gene: NA
J gene: TRBJ1-1
V gene: TRBV5-1
clone size: NA

CDR3 DNA: TGTGCCAGCAGCGTAGGTGGGGGAAGTTTTAACACTGAAGCTTTCTTT
CDR3 protein: CASSVGGGSFNTEAFF
D gene: NA
J gene: TRBJ1-1
V gene: TRBV28
clone size: many

CDR3 DNA: TGTGCCAGCAGCACGACAGGAAATGAAAAACTGTTTTTT
CDR3 protein: CASSTTGNEKLFF
D gene: NA
J gene: TRBJ1-4
V gene: TRBV12-3/TRBV12-4
clone size: few

CDR3 DNA: TGTGCCAGCAGCTTGGATGTTGCAGGGTCGAACACCGGGGAGCTGTTTTTT
CDR3 protein: CASSLDVAGSNTGELFF
D gene: NA
J gene: TRBJ2-2
V gene: TRBV5-4
clone size: NA

CDR3 DNA: TGTGCCAGCAGTCCCAGTCAGGGTTTGCACGAGCAGTACTTC
CDR3 protein: CASSPSQGLHEQYF
D gene: NA
J gene: TRBJ2-7
V gene: TRBV28
clone size: few

CDR3 DNA: TGTGCCAGCAGCTTAGCTAGCGGGGATACGCAGTATTTT
CDR3 protein: CASSLASGDTQYF
D gene: TRBD2
J gene: TRBJ2-3
V gene: TRBV7-2
clone size: NA

CDR3 DNA: TGTGCCAGCAGTTACTCGACTAGCGGGGGGGCCTACGAGCAGTACTTC
CDR3 protein: CASSYSTSGGAYEQYF
D gene: TRBD2
J gene: TRBJ2-7
V gene: TRBV6-8
clone size: NA

CDR3 DNA: TGCGCCAGCAGCTTGGTGACAGGAAGTGGCTACACCTTC
CDR3 protein: CASSLVTGSGYTF
D gene: NA
J gene: TRBJ1-2
V gene: TRBV5-1
clone size: NA

CDR3 DNA: TGCAGTGCTAGAGCACTTGAGACAGGGGGGTACATTCAGTACTTC
CDR3 protein: CSARALETGGYIQYF
D gene: TRBD1
J gene: TRBJ2-4
V gene: TRBV20-1
clone size: once

CDR3 DNA: TGTGCCAGCAGCTTCCAGCGGGGGGGCTCCGGGGAGCTGTTTTTT
CDR3 protein: CASSFQRGGSGELFF
D gene: TRBD2
J gene: TRBJ2-2
V gene: TRBV5-4
clone size: few

CDR3 DNA: TGTGCCAGCAGCTGGGGAAGGGGACAGCTTAACTATGGCTACACCTTC
CDR3 protein: CASSWGRGQLNYGYTF
D gene: TRBD1
J gene: TRBJ1-2
V gene: TRBV5-4
clone size: NA

CDR3 DNA: TGTGCCAGCAGTTCATGGGGGGCTCCGTCCGGCGAGCAGTACTTC
CDR3 protein: CASSSWGAPSGEQYF
D gene: NA
J gene: TRBJ2-7
V gene: TRBV28
clone size: few

CDR3 DNA: TGTGCCAGCAGTCACAGGGAGTTCGATGAGCAGTTCTTC
CDR3 protein: CASSHREFDEQFF
D gene: NA
J gene: TRBJ2-1
V gene: TRBV6-1
clone size: few

CDR3 DNA: TGTGCCATCAGCCAACAGGGCTTCGACACTGAAGCTTTCTTT
CDR3 protein: CAISQQGFDTEAFF
D gene: NA
J gene: TRBJ1-1
V gene: TRBV10-3
clone size: few

CDR3 DNA: TGTGCCAGCAGTTACTACACAGGGGGCGAGAATTCACCCCTCCACTTT
CDR3 protein: CASSYYTGGENSPLHF
D gene: TRBD1
J gene: TRBJ1-6
V gene: TRBV6-5
clone size: few

CDR3 DNA: TGTGCCAGCAGTTTTCTTGGGACAGGGGCGTATGAGCAGTTCTTC
CDR3 protein: CASSFLGTGAYEQFF
D gene: TRBD1
J gene: TRBJ2-1
V gene: TRBV12-3/TRBV12-4
clone size: few

CDR3 DNA: TGTGCCAGCAGCAACTTCGGGGGACTAGCTTACACCGGGGAGCTGTTTTTT
CDR3 protein: CASSNFGGLAYTGELFF
D gene: TRBD2
J gene: TRBJ2-2
V gene: TRBV11-1
clone size: NA

CDR3 DNA: TGCAGTGCTAGATCCATTAGCGGGGGGGCGCCTTACGAGCAGTACTTC
CDR3 protein: CSARSISGGAPYEQYF
D gene: TRBD2
J gene: TRBJ2-7
V gene: TRBV20-1
clone size: NA

CDR3 DNA: TGCAGCGTCCAGGATAGAGATAGCAATCAGCCCCAGCATTTT
CDR3 protein: CSVQDRDSNQPQHF
D gene: NA
J gene: TRBJ1-5
V gene: TRBV29-1
clone size: NA

CDR3 DNA: TGTGCCAGCAGCCCCCTGGCGGGGGGGCCAACCGGGGAGCTGTTTTTT
CDR3 protein: CASSPLAGGPTGELFF
D gene: TRBD2
J gene: TRBJ2-2
V gene: TRBV7-6
clone size: many

CDR3 DNA: TGTGCCAGCAGCGGCGGACAGGGGCTCCCCAACACTGAAGCTTTCTTT
CDR3 protein: CASSGGQGLPNTEAFF
D gene: TRBD1
J gene: TRBJ1-1
V gene: TRBV3-1
clone size: NA

CDR3 DNA: TGCGCCAGCAGCCTTGACTTGGGTACTAATGAAAAACTGTTTTTT
CDR3 protein: CASSLDLGTNEKLFF
D gene: NA
J gene: TRBJ1-4
V gene: TRBV5-1
clone size: NA

CDR3 DNA: TGTGCCAGCAGTTACTTCCCCGGGACAGGGTTCACTGGAAACACCATATATTTT
CDR3 protein: CASSYFPGTGFTGNTIYF
D gene: TRBD1
J gene: TRBJ1-3
V gene: TRBV6-5
clone size: NA